Listed below are T cell receptor beta chains from one sample, sequenced in a study of PD-L1 blockade in urothelial cancer. The assay was immunoSEQ multiplex PCR, and TCRdb's table has in-frame clones only and misses some. The sample has around 71,000 clones, roughly 80% seen once. The sequencing used PBMCs, collected around atezolizumab (anti-PD-L1) treatment. The receptor source for this set is a middle-aged man with urothelial cancer. The CDR3 runs from the conserved cysteine through the conserved F or W. A D gene is named only where the DNA matches it firmly. Rows may omit the clone size; those that give it use once, few, many or a size class.

TRBD1,TRBV5-4,TRBJ2-2,16,.,TGTGCCAGCAGCACCGGAGACAGGGGAAGCGGCGGGGAGCTGTTTTTT,CASSTGDRGSGGELFF
.,TRBV7-2,TRBJ2-1,10,.,TGTGCCTGGGATCGGGAAGAGCAGTTCTTC,CAWDREEQFF
TRBD2,TRBV5-1,TRBJ2-7,14,.,TGCGCCAGCAGCTTGGCTGCGGGAGTGGGTGAGCAGTACTTC,CASSLAAGVGEQYF
TRBD2,TRBV4-3,TRBJ2-5,19,.,TGCGCCAGCAGCCAAGGCCTAAAGGGTAGCGGGATCAGCCGGGAGACCCAGTACTTC,CASSQGLKGSGISRETQYF
TRBD1,TRBV19,TRBJ1-3,14,once,TGTGCCAGTAGAAGGGGACAGGGAGGAAACACCATATATTTT,CASRRGQGGNTIYF
.,TRBV13,TRBJ2-1,12,.,TGTGCCAGCAGCTTAGGCCCACAGGTGCAGTTCTTC,CASSLGPQVQFF
TRBD1,TRBV4-1,TRBJ2-2,16,once,TGCGCCAGCAGCCAGAGAACAGGGGTCGACACCGGGGAGCTGTTTTTT,CASSQRTGVDTGELFF
TRBD2,TRBV7-9,TRBJ2-1,14,.,TGTGCCAGCAGCTTAGAATTAGCGGGCCATGAGCAGTTCTTC,CASSLELAGHEQFF
TRBD1,TRBV19,TRBJ1-1,15,.,TGTGCCAGCTCCGGGAGACAGGGGCGGCACACTGAAGCTTTCTTT,CASSGRQGRHTEAFF
.,TRBV30,TRBJ1-1,13,.,TGTGCCTGGTCGGGGGACCTACGGTCTGAAGCTTTCTTT,CAWSGDLRSEAFF
TRBD1,TRBV7-9,TRBJ1-5,16,.,TGTGCCAGCAGCTCCTCCGGGACAGGGTACAATCAGCCCCAGCATTTT,CASSSSGTGYNQPQHF
.,TRBV7-9,TRBJ2-7,13,.,TGTGCCAGCAGCTTAGGACACGCCGGAGAGCAGTACTTC,CASSLGHAGEQYF
TRBD1,TRBV5-6,TRBJ2-7,15,.,TGTGCCAGCAGCCCTTCCAGGGACAGGGTGTACGAGCAGTACTTC,CASSPSRDRVYEQYF
TRBD1,TRBV18,TRBJ1-5,15,once,TGTGCCAGCTCACCGGGTCTAGGGGGCCAGGGCCTTATGTATTTT,CASSPGLGGQGLMYF
.,TRBV15,TRBJ1-5,17,.,TGTGCCACCAGCAGAGATCAAGCAGGTCTTAGCAATCAGCCCCAGCATTTT,CATSRDQAGLSNQPQHF
TRBD1,TRBV30,TRBJ2-1,15,.,TGTGCCTGGAGCCCAACTCGGACAGGGGACGGTGAGCAGTTCTTC,CAWSPTRTGDGEQFF
.,TRBV28,TRBJ2-2,13,.,TGTGCCAGCTATGCAGCGAACACCGGGGAGCTGTTTTTT,CASYAANTGELFF
TRBD1,TRBV7-8,TRBJ1-1,15,.,TGTGCCAGCAGCCTGGACAGGGGGACGAACACTGAAGCTTTCTTT,CASSLDRGTNTEAFF
.,TRBV9,TRBJ1-2,15,.,TGTGCCAGCAGCGAAAGCAATCACGGTAACTATGGCTACACCTTC,CASSESNHGNYGYTF
TRBD1,TRBV4-2,TRBJ2-7,16,.,TGTGCCAGCAGCCAAGACGTCGGGACAGGGGACTACGAGCAGTACTTC,CASSQDVGTGDYEQYF
.,TRBV7-9,TRBJ2-5,11,.,TGTGCCAGCTCGATCGAGGCGACCCAGTACTTC,CASSIEATQYF
TRBD2,TRBV28,TRBJ2-7,15,.,TGTGCCAGCAGTTTACAGGGGACGGGAGGGTCAGAGCAGTACTTC,CASSLQGTGGSEQYF
TRBD2,TRBV27,TRBJ2-3,18,.,TGTGCCAGCAGCCTGACCTGGGCTAGCGGGAGTGTGGCAGATACGCAGTATTTT,CASSLTWASGSVADTQYF
.,TRBV6-5,TRBJ2-7,11,.,TGTGCCAGCAGTTATTCTGACGAGCAGTACTTC,CASSYSDEQYF
TRBD1,TRBV29-1,TRBJ2-7,12,.,TGCAGCGCCGGACAGGGTGGCATTGAGCAGTACTTC,CSAGQGGIEQYF
TRBD2,TRBV11-2,TRBJ2-1,14,once,TGTGCCAGCAGCTCCGGACTAGCGGGAAATGAGCAGTTCTTC,CASSSGLAGNEQFF
.,TRBV7-3,TRBJ2-3,19,.,TGTGCCAGCAGCTTAAGAGGTCGGGCGCTAGGGGGAAGGTCGGATACGCAGTATTTT,CASSLRGRALGGRSDTQYF
TRBD2,TRBV28,TRBJ2-1,17,once,TGTGCCAGCACAAGTAGCGGGAGGCCGAGCTCCTACAATGAGCAGTTCTTC,CASTSSGRPSSYNEQFF
.,TRBV15,TRBJ1-5,12,.,TGTGCCACCAGCGGAACAGGAAAGCCCCAGCATTTT,CATSGTGKPQHF
TRBD1,TRBV30,TRBJ1-4,14,.,TGTGCCTGGAGCCCCGGGACAGGGGATGAAAAACTGTTTTTT,CAWSPGTGDEKLFF
TRBD1,TRBV28,TRBJ2-1,16,.,TGTGCCAGCAGCACCGGACAGGTAGGATCCTACAATGAGCAGTTCTTC,CASSTGQVGSYNEQFF
.,TRBV9,TRBJ2-7,16,.,TGTGCCAGCAGCAAATCTCCCGGGACATCCACCTACGAGCAGTACTTC,CASSKSPGTSTYEQYF
TRBD1,TRBV6-5,TRBJ1-2,14,.,TGTGCCAGCAGTTTCTCCGACAGGGTCGGTGGCTACACCTTC,CASSFSDRVGGYTF
.,TRBV4-3,TRBJ1-1,15,.,TGCGCCAGCAGCCGCGGGGGAGGGAGAAACACTGAAGCTTTCTTT,CASSRGGGRNTEAFF
TRBD2,TRBV6-5,TRBJ2-7,15,.,TGTGCCAGCAGTCCTAGCGGGATCAGCTCCTACGAGCAGTACTTC,CASSPSGISSYEQYF
.,TRBV10-3,TRBJ1-5,15,.,TGTGCCATCAGTGAGTCCCCGGGTGCATATCAGCCCCAGCATTTT,CAISESPGAYQPQHF
.,TRBV28,TRBJ2-2,17,.,TGTGCCAGCAGTTATCTCGGGCTTGGGGGGAGCACCGGGGAGCTGTTTTTT,CASSYLGLGGSTGELFF
.,TRBV6-5,TRBJ1-2,15,once,TGTGCCAGCAGTTACCAGGCGGGGGTTAACTATGGCTACACCTTC,CASSYQAGVNYGYTF
.,TRBV5-6,TRBJ2-3,17,.,TGTGCCAGCAGCTTGTTAGGTGGGGACTTACCCACAGATACGCAGTATTTT,CASSLLGGDLPTDTQYF
TRBD2,TRBV30,TRBJ2-3,15,.,TGTGCCTGGAAAAAAAAGCGGGAGGGCACAGATACGCAGTATTTT,CAWKKKREGTDTQYF
TRBD2,TRBV10-2,TRBJ2-7,17,once,TGCGCCAGCCGACCCTTGGAGTCTCAAGCGGGATTTTACGAGCAGTACTTC,CASRPLESQAGFYEQYF
.,TRBV4-3,TRBJ2-7,15,once,TGCGCCAGCAGCCAAGAAGTTTCCGGGCGAGGGGAGCAGTACTTC,CASSQEVSGRGEQYF
TRBD1,TRBV27,TRBJ2-3,15,.,TGTGCCAGCAGTTTCAGGGGACAGGGAAGGGATACGCAGTATTTT,CASSFRGQGRDTQYF
.,TRBV30,TRBJ2-7,15,.,TGTGCCTGGAGTGTAATGGGGGCCCTCGGCAACGAGCAGTACTTC,CAWSVMGALGNEQYF
.,TRBV7-9,TRBJ1-3,14,.,TGTGCCAGCAGCCGTGAACTCTCTGGAAACACCATATATTTT,CASSRELSGNTIYF
TRBD1,TRBV19,TRBJ1-2,16,many,TGTGCCAGTGCAGCGGGACAGGGGGATTCAGCCTATGGCTACACCTTC,CASAAGQGDSAYGYTF
TRBD2,TRBV4-2,TRBJ2-1,15,.,TGTGCCAGCAGCCAACTAGCGGGAGGGCCGAGTGAGCAGTTCTTC,CASSQLAGGPSEQFF